This TCR beta chain was captured by sequencing in a study of T cell responses to AZD1222 COVID-19 vaccine. General study results and limits: Clonal diversity was possibly underestimated, and the donors were mostly white British, with more females.

As concerns this clone: Its specificity is not known.

Sequencing was performed with immunoSEQ multiplex PCR; in TCRdb, only in-frame clones are kept and a portion is missing. The data hold about 54,000 clones, with about 88% observed a single time. CDR1 SGHNT and CDR2 YENEEA come from the germline V gene. The CDR3 totals 14 residues. V was trimmed by 3 bases and J by 4 bases, leaving 12 bases between them. The V call is TRBV11-3, the J call TRBJ1-1; possibly TRBD1 for D (5 bases). The sample was peripheral blood, taken 28 days after the second AZD1222 dose. The origin of this receptor is an adult who received the AZD1222 COVID-19 vaccine. CDR3 DNA: TGTGCCAGCAGCTTGATCGGGGGGACCACTGAAGCTTTCTTT. Translated: CASSLIGGTTEAFF.